Included here is one T cell receptor (beta chain) sequence, with context. Its antigen is not known. Researchers attached unique molecular identifiers to individual cDNA molecules. TCRdb used MiXCR to reprocess the 5' RACE reads, holding one entry per CDR3 protein. This repertoire shows about 45,000 distinct CDR3 sequences, approximately 10% found once; its top ten account for 21%. The record originates from a study of early T cells in non-severe SARS-CoV-2 infection. Across the whole study: Bulk RNA from unsorted whole blood was sequenced; chains were unpaired. Study-level findings and limits: The matching step, a VDJdb search, favored anti-spike CD8 responses and missed private and CD4 specificities.

V was clipped by 3 bases and J by 7 bases; unmatched bases: 5. CDR1 and CDR2 (germline): SGHTA, FQGNSA. This CDR3 is built from 14 residues. The specimen was whole blood. The receptor was isolated from an adult who was a healthcare worker with PCR-confirmed SARS-CoV-2 infection or an uninfected control (not recorded which). This chain links TRBV7-2 with TRBJ2-7; 11 bases are shared with TRBD2. This CDR3 is CASSFSGRAREQYF. CDR3 coding DNA: TGTGCCAGCAGCTTTAGCGGGAGGGCCCGGGAGCAGTACTTC. Variable domain in full (rest from reference TRBV7-2 and TRBJ2-7): GAGVSQSPSNKVTEKGKDVELRCDPISGHTALYWYRQSLGQGLEFLIYFQGNSAPDKSGLPSDRFSAERTGGSVSTLTIQRTQQEDSAVYLCASSFSGRAREQYFGPGTRLTVT.